These 25 T cell receptor beta chains came from one sample sequenced in a study of monozygotic twins with cystic fibrosis. TCRdb's table, derived via immunoSEQ multiplex PCR, lists solely in-frame clones and lacks some. The sample holds over 25,000 clones; roughly 90% are singletons and the top ten take roughly 0.9%. Material for sequencing was blood. All receptors derive from a girl aged 2-9 years with cystic fibrosis.

The chain joins TRBV29-1 to TRBJ1-2; D may be TRBD1 (6 bases). From germline, CDR1 is SQVTM and CDR2 ANQGSEA. The CDR3 contains 14 residues. Trimming took 4 bases from V and 4 from J, leaving 16 bases between them. The CDR3 region has the DNA TGCAGCGTTGTTGCCCCGGACAGTTCCTATGGCTACACCTTC. This codes for CSVVAPDSSYGYTF.

The genes are TRBV2 and TRBJ2-3; D is unresolved. CDR1 is SNHLY and CDR2 is FYNNEI in the germline V gene. The CDR3 is 15 residues long. V was trimmed by 4 bases and J by 1 base, leaving 12 bases between them. The CDR3: CASSVLRRGTDTQYF. CDR3 DNA: TGTGCCAGCAGTGTTCTCCGAAGGGGCACAGATACGCAGTATTTT.

The chain links TRBV5-1 to TRBJ2-3; 11 bases are a match to TRBD2. The V gene end was trimmed by 4 bases and the J gene end by 5 bases; junction bases not matched to a gene: 3. CDR3 length equals 14 residues. Germline CDR1 and CDR2: SGHRS and YFSETQ. The CDR3 loop reads CASSLLAGEDTQYF. In nucleotides, the CDR3 is TGCGCCAGCAGCCTACTAGCGGGAGAAGATACGCAGTATTTT.

The chain recombines TRBV10-2 with TRBJ1-1, with D possibly matching TRBD1 (6 bases). CDR1 and CDR2 (germline): WSHSY, SAAADI. The CDR3 spans 14 residues. V lost 3 bases, J lost 1 base, and 9 bases lay in between. CDR3 sequence reads: CASSEDRSNTEAFF. The CDR3 nucleotides read TGCGCCAGCAGTGAAGACAGGTCGAACACTGAAGCTTTCTTT.

This chain uses TRBV6-1 with TRBJ1-2; no clear D gene. The CDR3 is made up of 16 amino acids. Trimming left V 0 bases short and J 4 bases short, with 15 bases between. In germline, CDR1 is MNHNS, CDR2 SASEGT. CDR3 in DNA: TGTGCCAGCAGTGAAGCTCAGACGTGGACGTTCTATGGCTACACCTTC. It encodes CASSEAQTWTFYGYTF.

This clone turned up a few times. The chain links TRBV19 to TRBJ1-1; no clear D gene. Germline V gene lookup returns CDR1 LNHDA and CDR2 SQIVND (reference sequence). Trimming took off 3 bases at V and 0 bases at J, with 5 bases between the two ends. The CDR3 has 13 amino acids. The CDR3 here is CASSMRLNTEAFF. The CDR3 nucleotides are TGTGCCAGTAGTATGAGATTGAACACTGAAGCTTTCTTT.

The chain links TRBV19 to TRBJ2-1; D is tentatively TRBD1 or TRBD2 (5 bases each). Germline values: CDR1 LNHDA, CDR2 SQIVND (reference sequence). This CDR3 spans 15 amino acids. Trimming cost V 6 bases and J 0 bases, with 12 bases left between them. The CDR3 DNA follows: TGTGCCAGTAGCCGTGCGAGGGGCTCCTACAATGAGCAGTTCTTC. It codes for CASSRARGSYNEQFF.

This chain connects TRBV5-4 to TRBJ2-2; 12 bases align to TRBD2. The CDR3 loop spans 16 amino acids. In germline, CDR1 is SGHNT, CDR2 YYREEE (reference sequence). V lost 1 base, J lost 5 bases, and 3 bases stayed unmatched. The CDR3 coding sequence is TGTGCCAGCAGCTTGACTAGCGGGGGGTTTACCGGGGAGCTGTTTTTT. It encodes CASSLTSGGFTGELFF.

The V and J genes are TRBV15 and TRBJ1-2, with D possibly TRBD1 on 5 matching bases. Germline CDR1 is LNHNV and CDR2 is YYDKDF (reference sequence). Trimming shortened V by 1 base and J by 2 bases, and 11 bases separated the two germline ends. This CDR3 region has 15 residues. Here the CDR3 DNA reads TGTGCCACCAGCAGAGGGGGACCGATAAACTATGGCTACACCTTC. It codes for CATSRGGPINYGYTF.

V gene TRBV6-4 combines with J gene TRBJ2-3, with TRBD2 matching over 8 bases. Germline-derived CDR1 and CDR2 are MRHNA and SNTAGT. The CDR3 runs to 15 residues. Trimming took 0 bases from V and 2 from J; bases not matched to a gene: 1. CDR3 amino acids: CASSDSGRATDTQYF. The CDR3 DNA sequence: TGTGCCAGCAGTGACTCCGGGAGGGCCACAGATACGCAGTATTTT.

The rearrangement links TRBV20-1 to TRBJ2-7; D unclear. The CDR3 length is 11 residues. CDR1 is DFQATT and CDR2 is SNEGSKA in the germline V gene (reference sequence). The V end was cut by 3 bases, the J end by 3 bases, with 6 bases between. CDR3 nucleotide sequence: TGCAGTGCTAGTAGGCACTACGAGCAGTACTTC. This sequence encodes CSASRHYEQYF.

The chain is built from TRBV7-9 and TRBJ2-3, with 8 bases matching TRBD2. This CDR3 is 16 amino acids long. J was trimmed by 5 bases and V by 0 bases; bases with no gene match: 7. Germline V gene lookup returns CDR1 SEHNR and CDR2 FQNEAQ (reference sequence). In nucleotides, the CDR3 is TGTGCCAGCAGCTTAGCTATCGGGAGGGCCAAAGATACGCAGTATTTT. Its translation is CASSLAIGRAKDTQYF. Looking up the rest from reference TRBV7-9 and TRBJ2-3 gives the full variable domain: DTGVSQNPRHKITKRGQNVTFRCDPISEHNRLYWYRQTLGQGPEFLTYFQNEAQLEKSRLLSDRFSAERPKGSFSTLEIQRTEQGDSAMYLCASSLAIGRAKDTQYFGPGTRLTVL.

This clone appeared a single time. CDR3 residues: CASSLSQGAREQYF. The CDR3 DNA reads as TGTGCCAGCAGTTTATCCCAGGGGGCCCGAGAGCAGTACTTC. The chain is built from TRBV27 and TRBJ2-7; 8 bases line up with TRBD1. The length of the CDR3 is 14 residues. V was clipped by 0 bases and J by 7 bases; unmatched bases: 5. CDR1 is MNHEY and CDR2 is SMNVEV in the germline V gene (reference sequence).

V gene TRBV7-2 combines with J gene TRBJ1-2, with D tentatively TRBD1 (5 bases). The CDR3 totals 15 residues. Trimming stripped 5 bases from V and 4 bases from J, with 17 bases between. The V gene's germline CDR1 is SGHTA and CDR2 FQGNSA. The CDR3 sequence is CASSPPAGQGYGYTF. As DNA, the CDR3 is TGTGCCAGCAGCCCGCCGGCGGGGCAGGGCTATGGCTACACCTTC. The full variable domain, rest sourced from reference TRBV7-2 and TRBJ1-2, is GAGVSQSPSNKVTEKGKDVELRCDPISGHTALYWYRQSLGQGLEFLIYFQGNSAPDKSGLPSDRFSAERTGGSVSTLTIQRTQQEDSAVYLCASSPPAGQGYGYTFGSGTRLTVV.

The gene calls are TRBV21-1 and TRBJ1-5. TRBV21-1 is tagged as a pseudogene. The CDR3 is made up of 13 amino acids. The CDR3 DNA follows: TGTGCCAGCTTCCAGCAGATCAATCAGCCCCAGCATTTT. Encoded protein: CASFQQINQPQHF.

This sequence joins TRBV9 and TRBJ2-1; 7 positions match TRBD2. Germline trimming cut 4 bases from V and 6 bases from J; bases unmatched to any gene: 10. The CDR3 has 15 amino acids. The germline V gene encodes CDR1 SGDLS and CDR2 YYNGEE. The CDR3 sequence: CASSSLAGVSNEQFF. CDR3 sequence (DNA): TGTGCCAGCAGCTCCCTTGCGGGAGTCTCCAATGAGCAGTTCTTC.

J is TRBJ2-5 and V is TRBV27; D is uncertain. The CDR3 totals 13 residues. Germline CDR1 reads MNHEY; CDR2 reads SMNVEV (reference sequence). Trimming left V 6 bases short and J 5 bases short, with 13 bases between. CDR3: CASRELIGETQYF. The CDR3 DNA reads as TGTGCCAGCAGAGAACTAATCGGGGAGACCCAGTACTTC.

The V call is TRBV4-2, the J call TRBJ2-1, with 8 nucleotides matching TRBD2. Losses at the gene ends were 0 bases for V and 7 bases for J; bases not matched to a gene: 5. Germline V gives CDR1 LGHNA, CDR2 YNFKEQ. The CDR3 loop spans 15 amino acids. In DNA form, the CDR3 reads TGTGCCAGCAGCCAAGATAGGGCTAGCGGGAATGAGCAGTTCTTC. Its protein product is CASSQDRASGNEQFF.

This clone has more than one count but fewer than ten. J is TRBJ1-1 and V is TRBV4-1; D not resolved. The V end lost 6 bases, the J end lost 3 bases, and 14 bases lay between the germline ends. Germline CDR1 reads MGHRA; CDR2 reads YSYEKL. This CDR3 contains 14 residues. CDR3 coding DNA: TGCGCCAGCAGGCCAGGCGACGGATACACTGAAGCTTTCTTT. This translates into CASRPGDGYTEAFF.

This chain links TRBV4-1 with TRBJ2-5, with a tentative D call TRBD2 (5 bases). From germline, CDR1 is MGHRA and CDR2 YSYEKL. The CDR3 consists of 14 residues. The ends were cut back, 0 bases at V and 1 base at J, with 6 bases in the middle. CDR3: CASSQEGLQETQYF. In DNA form, the CDR3 reads TGCGCCAGCAGCCAAGAAGGACTCCAAGAGACCCAGTACTTC.

This chain connects TRBV30 to TRBJ2-7, with D perhaps TRBD1 (5 bases). Germline CDR1 is GTSNPN and CDR2 is SVGIG (reference sequence). The CDR3 totals 13 residues. Trimming took off 1 base at V and 3 bases at J, with 10 bases between the two ends. The CDR3 region is CAWSGDSRYEQYF. The CDR3 bases are TGTGCCTGGAGTGGCGACAGCCGCTACGAGCAGTACTTC.

V is TRBV6-1 and J is TRBJ1-5; the D is unclear. Trimming shortened V by 3 bases and J by 2 bases, and 8 bases separated the two germline ends. The CDR3 covers 14 residues. CDR1 and CDR2 from the germline V gene are MNHNS and SASEGT. CDR3 nucleotides: TGTGCCAGCAGTGACTTATATGGCAATCAGCCCCAGCATTTT. The encoded protein is CASSDLYGNQPQHF.

This clone was picked up a small number of times. Written as DNA, the CDR3 is TGTGCCAGCAGCCCGCAGGTTCCCTCCTACGAGCAGTACTTC. It specifies CASSPQVPSYEQYF. The chain couples TRBV27 to TRBJ2-7; the D is unclear. CDR1 and CDR2 from the germline V gene are MNHEY and SMNVEV (reference sequence). The CDR3 spans 14 residues. Trimming shortened V by 6 bases and J by 0 bases, and 12 bases separated the two germline ends.

The V gene is TRBV6-5, the J gene TRBJ1-1; no clear D. The CDR3 has 16 amino acids. V lost 2 bases and J lost 6, with 19 bases in between. CDR1 MNHEY and CDR2 SVGAGI come from the germline V gene. The DNA for the CDR3 is TGTGCCAGCAGTTACAGGGTGTGGGAGTCACACGCTGAAGCTTTCTTT. It is translated as CASSYRVWESHAEAFF.

This chain connects TRBV30 to TRBJ2-7; D is possibly TRBD1 or TRBD2 (5 bases each). V was pared by 2 bases and J by 2 bases, with 16 bases between. This CDR3 has 15 residues. The germline V gene encodes CDR1 GTSNPN and CDR2 SVGIG (reference sequence). The CDR3 is CAWSPPGPSPYEQYF. The CDR3 DNA reads as TGTGCCTGGAGTCCGCCGGGACCGTCCCCCTACGAGCAGTACTTC.